These 13 T cell receptor beta chains were sequenced from one sample in a study of T cell repertoires in cytomegalovirus infection. One entry per CDR3 protein results from TCRdb running MiXCR on the reads. This sample yields 35,000 to 55,000 distinct CDR3 sequences, of which roughly 20% are seen a single time; around a sixth belongs to the top ten. Their antigens remain unidentified. Sample: PBMCs, sequenced either directly or after in vitro stimulation (not recorded which). Every receptor here comes from a human donor in good health (CMV status not recorded). Some clones in this sample may be carry-over from other donors' samples.

The chain uses TRBV6-6 and TRBJ1-1, with D perhaps matching TRBD1 (6 bases). Trimming left V 7 bases short and J 4 bases short, with 16 bases between. The length of the CDR3 is 14 residues. Germline assignment: CDR1 MNHNY and CDR2 SVGAGI (reference sequence). The CDR3 DNA sequence: TGTGCCAGCACCGCAACAGGGAGTGGCACTGAAGCTTTCTTT. Its translation is CASTATGSGTEAFF.

This clonotype was seen many times. The gene calls are TRBV7-8 and TRBJ1-1, with D maybe TRBD1 (5 bases). This CDR3 has 15 amino acids. The ends were cut back, 6 bases at V and 1 base at J, with 15 bases in the middle. Germline loops: CDR1 SGHVS, CDR2 FQNEAQ. This CDR3 reads CASRLPGAENTEAFF. Written as DNA, the CDR3 is TGTGCCAGCAGATTACCCGGGGCCGAGAACACTGAAGCTTTCTTT.

This clonotype was counted only a few times. The chain recombines TRBV2 with TRBJ1-1; no clear D gene. Looked up from germline, CDR1 is SNHLY and CDR2 is FYNNEI. The CDR3 contains 12 residues. Trimming took 8 bases from V and 0 from J, leaving 7 bases between them. DNA for the CDR3: TGTGCCAGCGGGCAGTTGAACACTGAAGCTTTCTTT. Its translation is CASGQLNTEAFF.

CDR3 nucleotides: TGCGCCAGCAGCCAAGGCATGACAGGGTATGGCTACACCTTC. Encoded protein: CASSQGMTGYGYTF. The rearrangement joins TRBV4-3 to TRBJ1-2; 7 bases map to TRBD1. Trimming cost V 1 base and J 5 bases; bases outside gene matches: 4. The CDR3 sequence is 14 residues long. Germline assignment: CDR1 LGHNA and CDR2 YSLEER.

In its sample, this clonotype was seen a few times. The genes are TRBV18 and TRBJ1-4, with D uncertain. V lost 3 bases, J lost 7 bases, and 12 bases lay in between. The V gene's germline CDR1 is KGHSH and CDR2 LQKENI. This CDR3 has 14 residues. The CDR3 DNA follows: TGTGCCAGCTCACCGGCTCCACCGGGTGAAAAACTGTTTTTT. Protein product: CASSPAPPGEKLFF.

The V and J genes are TRBV29-1 and TRBJ2-7, with no clear D. With 8 bases removed from V and 0 bases from J, the gap between germline ends came to 14 bases. The CDR3 totals 13 residues. Germline CDR1 reads SQVTM; CDR2 reads ANQGSEA. The CDR3 bases are TGCAGCATCGGGTCTTCTACCTCCTACGAGCAGTACTTC. Protein sequence: CSIGSSTSYEQYF.

The chain couples TRBV2 to TRBJ2-3; D is undetermined. Trimming stripped 8 bases from V and 6 bases from J, with 9 bases between. The CDR3 spans 11 residues. The germline CDR1 and CDR2 sequences are SNHLY and FYNNEI. The CDR3 region is CASVLLDTQYF. The DNA for the CDR3 is TGTGCCAGCGTTTTACTGGATACGCAGTATTTT.

The rearrangement links TRBV11-1 to TRBJ2-1, with 8 bases matching TRBD2. Germline-derived CDR1 and CDR2 are SGHAT and FQDESV (reference sequence). The length of the CDR3 is 15 residues. Trimming took 7 bases from V and 0 from J; bases not matched to a gene: 5. Written as DNA, the CDR3 is TGTGCCAGCACCACTCGGGGGGGCTCCTACAATGAGCAGTTCTTC. Its translation is CASTTRGGSYNEQFF.

The chain carries TRBV3-1 and TRBJ2-5; no reliable D call. Germline CDR1 is LGHDT and CDR2 is YNNKEL (reference sequence). The CDR3 contains 14 residues. Trimming took off 3 bases at V and 2 bases at J, with 10 bases between the two ends. This CDR3 reads CASSHFGVQETQYF. CDR3 nucleotides: TGTGCCAGCAGCCATTTCGGAGTGCAAGAGACCCAGTACTTC.

In this sample, this clonotype turned up many times. This chain joins TRBV12-3 or TRBV12-4 and TRBJ2-3; D gene ambiguous. This CDR3 spans 13 amino acids. V shed 3 bases and J shed 6 bases, with 10 bases lying between them. Written as DNA, the CDR3 is TGTGCCAGCAGTTTCTTCCCGGTGGATACGCAGTATTTT. Translation gives CASSFFPVDTQYF.

At least ten counts were recorded for this clonotype. The chain combines TRBV29-1 with TRBJ2-5; D call uncertain. Germline-derived CDR1 and CDR2 are SQVTM and ANQGSEA. Trimming took off 3 bases at V and 2 bases at J, with 7 bases between the two ends. This CDR3 has 12 residues. Here the CDR3 DNA reads TGCAGCGTTGATTGGGGTCAAGAGACCCAGTACTTC. This gives the protein CSVDWGQETQYF.

This clonotype was observed a handful of times. The rearrangement uses TRBV5-5 and TRBJ1-2; no definite D call. The V end lost 2 bases, the J end lost 4 bases, and 12 bases lay between the germline ends. The CDR3 runs 14 residues. CDR1 is SGHKS and CDR2 is YYEKEE in the germline V gene (reference sequence). The CDR3 DNA follows: TGTGCCAGCAGCTTAAGTGGAATTGTCTATGGCTACACCTTC. Protein product: CASSLSGIVYGYTF.

Ten or more counts support this clonotype. The rearrangement links TRBV7-2 to TRBJ2-1; D call uncertain. The CDR3 covers 13 residues. Germline V CDR1 and CDR2: SGHTA, FQGNSA. Trimming removed 0 bases at V and 4 bases at J, with 4 bases between. The chain's CDR3 is CASSLARYNEQFF. The CDR3 nucleotides are TGTGCCAGCAGCTTAGCCCGGTACAATGAGCAGTTCTTC. The full variable domain, with the rest looked up from reference TRBV7-2 and TRBJ2-1, is GAGVSQSPSNKVTEKGKDVELRCDPISGHTALYWYRQSLGQGLEFLIYFQGNSAPDKSGLPSDRFSAERTGGSVSTLTIQRTQQEDSAVYLCASSLARYNEQFFGPGTRLTVL.